A selection of T cell receptor beta chains follows, all from one sample in a study of shared T cell receptors in the human thymus. The assay was immunoSEQ multiplex PCR, and TCRdb's table has in-frame clones only and misses some. This repertoire shows hundreds of thousands of clones, 75% to 80% found once; its top ten account for less than 0.015%. These records were also assigned to another study, of human thymus T cells.

The sample taken for sequencing was thymocytes. All receptors come from a boy less than two years old with a congenital heart defect. CDR3s include the opening cysteine and the closing phenylalanine or tryptophan. The D gene is left open where the match is weak. Rows give clone size only sometimes, using once, few, many, or a class for an expanded clone.

abundance	v_gene	d_gene	j_gene	CDR3aa	CDR3nt
.	TRBV11-2	.	TRBJ1-2	CASSIGRDTGHYGYTF	TGTGCCAGCAGCATCGGCCGGGACACCGGGCACTATGGCTACACCTTC
.	TRBV4-1	TRBD2	TRBJ2-7	CASSQDWRGSSYEQYF	TGCGCCAGCAGCCAAGACTGGCGGGGGAGCTCCTACGAGCAGTACTTC
.	TRBV15	TRBD1	TRBJ2-1	CATSSPTGDSYNEQFF	TGTGCCACCAGCAGCCCTACAGGGGACTCCTACAATGAGCAGTTCTTC
few	TRBV10-3	.	TRBJ2-7	CAIRGRSYEQYF	TGTGCCATCAGAGGCAGGTCCTACGAGCAGTACTTC
.	TRBV28	TRBD1	TRBJ2-7	CASRKLTGGYEQYF	TGTGCCAGCAGAAAGCTGACAGGGGGCTACGAGCAGTACTTC
.	TRBV27	.	TRBJ2-7	CASSFDPGAPYEQYF	TGTGCCAGCAGTTTCGACCCGGGAGCGCCCTACGAGCAGTACTTC
.	TRBV6-5	.	TRBJ1-2	CASSYSSGANYGYTF	TGTGCCAGCAGTTACTCTTCGGGGGCTAACTATGGCTACACCTTC
once	TRBV6-1	.	TRBJ2-7	CASSESPGQGGTSASYEQYF	TGTGCCAGCAGTGAAAGCCCGGGACAGGGGGGGACTAGCGCATCCTACGAGCAGTACTTC
.	TRBV5-6	TRBD2	TRBJ2-7	CASSLGLAGGPYEQYF	TGTGCCAGCAGCTTGGGGCTAGCGGGAGGGCCCTACGAGCAGTACTTC
few	TRBV30	.	TRBJ2-2	CAWSPRDLNTGELFF	TGTGCCTGGAGTCCGCGGGACCTGAACACCGGGGAGCTGTTTTTT
.	TRBV7-2	TRBD2	TRBJ2-7	CASSLRMTGGPREQYF	TGTGCCAGCAGCCTCCGAATGACGGGAGGGCCCCGCGAGCAGTACTTC
.	TRBV27	TRBD1	TRBJ1-3	CASSYTGTGGSGNTIYF	TGTGCCAGCAGTTACACCGGGACAGGGGGCTCTGGAAACACCATATATTTT
.	TRBV27	.	TRBJ1-2	CASSLMGDFNYGYTF	TGTGCCAGCAGTTTAATGGGGGACTTTAACTATGGCTACACCTTC
.	TRBV7-9	.	TRBJ1-4	CASSLRTDEKLFF	TGTGCCAGCAGCTTAAGGACAGATGAAAAACTGTTTTTT
.	TRBV4-2	.	TRBJ2-7	CASSPFYRDYEQYF	TGTGCCAGCAGCCCTTTCTATCGGGACTACGAGCAGTACTTC
.	TRBV7-9	.	TRBJ1-1	CASSLARRAFF	TGTGCCAGCAGCTTAGCCCGGCGGGCTTTCTTT
.	TRBV5-4	.	TRBJ2-3	CASSLQDRTDTQYF	TGTGCCAGCAGCTTACAGGATAGAACAGATACGCAGTATTTT
.	TRBV28	.	TRBJ2-5	CASSRSGWEETQYF	TGTGCCAGCTCAAGGAGTGGGTGGGAAGAGACCCAGTACTTC
few	TRBV11-2	.	TRBJ2-2	CASSFARGAGETGELFF	TGTGCCAGCAGCTTCGCTCGGGGGGCCGGAGAGACCGGGGAGCTGTTTTTT
.	TRBV29-1	TRBD2	TRBJ2-7	CSVGLAGSSSYEQYF	TGCAGCGTTGGACTAGCGGGATCTAGCTCCTACGAGCAGTACTTC
.	TRBV4-1	TRBD2	TRBJ2-7	CASSPHSGKGSYEQYF	TGCGCCAGCAGCCCACATAGCGGGAAGGGATCCTACGAGCAGTACTTC
.	TRBV20-1	.	TRBJ1-1	CSALRRPEAFF	TGCAGTGCCCTACGCAGGCCTGAAGCTTTCTTT
.	TRBV5-6	.	TRBJ2-7	CASILVLLRGPYEQYF	TGTGCCAGCATCCTGGTCCTCCTCAGGGGCCCCTACGAGCAGTACTTC
.	TRBV5-1	TRBD1	TRBJ2-1	CASTDRGHNEQFF	TGCGCCAGCACCGACAGGGGCCACAATGAGCAGTTCTTC
.	TRBV27	.	TRBJ1-5	CASSSRQPQHF	TGTGCCAGCAGTTCTCGGCAGCCCCAGCATTTT
.	TRBV5-4	.	TRBJ2-5	CASSLGGVGRIRETQYF	TGTGCCAGCAGCTTGGGGGGGGTGGGGAGGATCCGAGAGACCCAGTACTTC
.	TRBV30	.	TRBJ1-2	CAWSVGRLREGYTF	TGTGCCTGGAGTGTAGGGCGCCTCAGGGAAGGCTACACCTTC
.	TRBV27	.	TRBJ2-7	CASSLSRGMPYEQYF	TGTGCCAGCAGTTTATCGAGGGGGATGCCCTACGAGCAGTACTTC
.	TRBV28	.	TRBJ1-1	CASSLRGGGTEAFF	TGTGCCAGCAGTTTGCGGGGCGGGGGGACTGAAGCTTTCTTT
once	TRBV27	TRBD1	TRBJ2-1	CASTARDRGRMSYNEQFF	TGTGCCAGCACCGCACGGGACAGGGGGCGCATGTCCTACAATGAGCAGTTCTTC
.	TRBV4-2	TRBD2	TRBJ2-3	CASSQDPGTSGDLTDTQYF	TGTGCCAGCAGCCAAGATCCCGGGACTAGCGGGGACCTCACAGATACGCAGTATTTT
.	TRBV21-1	.	TRBJ2-7	CASPRPQRPDYEQYF	TGTGCCAGCCCCCGTCCCCAGCGGCCCGACTACGAGCAGTACTTC
.	TRBV9	TRBD2	TRBJ2-1	CASSAPAGRTYNEQFF	TGTGCCAGCAGCGCCCCAGCGGGAAGGACCTACAATGAGCAGTTCTTC
.	TRBV27	TRBD1	TRBJ1-1	CASRPGQGGPEATNTEAFF	TGTGCCAGCAGGCCGGGACAGGGTGGACCCGAGGCTACGAACACTGAAGCTTTCTTT
once	TRBV4-3	.	TRBJ1-2	CASSQGRLDGQCYGYTF	TGCGCCAGCAGTCAAGGCAGACTTGACGGACAGTGCTATGGCTACACCTTC
.	TRBV30	.	TRBJ2-3	CAWTFRSGGGTDTQYF	TGTGCCTGGACCTTTAGAAGTGGAGGGGGCACAGATACGCAGTATTTT
.	TRBV27	TRBD1	TRBJ2-7	CASSSGQGVDEQYF	TGTGCCAGCAGTTCCGGACAGGGGGTCGACGAGCAGTACTTC
.	TRBV4-3	TRBD2	TRBJ2-3	CASSQEGWGLAGTTDTQYF	TGCGCCAGCAGCCAAGAAGGCTGGGGACTAGCGGGAACTACAGATACGCAGTATTTT
.	TRBV4-3	TRBD2	TRBJ2-3	CASSQSSGGDTQYF	TGCGCCAGCAGCCAATCCAGCGGGGGCGATACGCAGTATTTT
.	TRBV20-1	.	TRBJ2-7	CSARTGGEQYF	TGCAGTGCTAGAACGGGTGGCGAGCAGTACTTC